This T cell receptor (beta chain) was found in a study of T cell responses to AZD1222 COVID-19 vaccine. Sequenced by immunoSEQ multiplex PCR; TCRdb stores in-frame clones only, minus some. The table includes about 130,000 clones, just over 85% detected once. This clone appeared a few times. The CDR3 is made up of 12 amino acids. Trimming cost V 1 base and J 7 bases, with 7 bases left between them. CDR1 and CDR2 (germline): SGHTA, FQGNSA. This rearrangement joins TRBV7-2 to TRBJ2-5; D not certain. Source: peripheral blood, taken on day 0 of AZD1222 vaccination. The TCR sequence derives from an adult in good health. CDR3 sequence reads: CASSLERVTQYF. The CDR3 coding sequence is TGTGCCAGCAGCTTAGAACGTGTGACCCAGTACTTC.